These 24 T cell receptor beta chains came from one sample sequenced in a study of T cells in Graves' hyperthyroidism and ophthalmopathy (dated by TCRdb to about 2019). The library was made by multiplex PCR. Sequencing instrument: Illumina HiSeq 2000. The TCR beta CDR3 regions were amplified from the RNA transcripts. The first round of RT-PCR for the TCR CDR3 was performed with the HTBI primer set and the Qiagen OneStep RT-PCR kit. TCRdb reprocessing: public reads trimmed at Q25 with fastp, clones called with MiXCR, in-frame beta chains kept. Entries that share a CDR3 protein sequence are merged under the most common genes and DNA. A total of 250,000 to 300,000 distinct CDR3 sequences appear in this sample, 15% to 20% of them only once. The ten largest clones represent roughly 50% of the sample. The sequencing sample was made of blood. The receptors were gathered from a woman in her sixties or seventies with Graves' ophthalmopathy.

The genes are TRBV20-1 and TRBJ2-7; the D gene is possibly TRBD2 (6 bases). This CDR3 is built from 13 residues. Between the trimmed V and J ends, which lost 3 bases and 2 bases, there was a span of 11 bases. Germline lookup yields CDR1 DFQATT and CDR2 SNEGSKA (reference sequence). The CDR3 protein is CSASGGLPYEQYF. The CDR3 coding sequence is TGCAGTGCTAGCGGGGGACTTCCCTACGAGCAGTACTTC.

This chain uses TRBV5-1 with TRBJ2-1, with 8 bases aligning to TRBD1. Germline V gene data show CDR1 as SGHRS and CDR2 as YFSETQ. CDR3 size: 16 residues. Trimming took 0 bases from V and 10 from J; bases not matched to a gene: 12. The CDR3 coding sequence is TGCGCCAGCAGCTTGGGCGGGACAGGTGACATGCACGAGCAGTTCTTC. Translation gives CASSLGGTGDMHEQFF.

V is TRBV5-1 and J is TRBJ2-1, with D perhaps TRBD1 (5 bases). The V end was cut by 5 bases, the J end by 3 bases, with 18 bases between. This CDR3 has 16 residues. Germline lookup yields CDR1 SGHRS and CDR2 YFSETQ. The CDR3 sequence: CASRQRGQSIYNEQFF. In DNA, the CDR3 is TGCGCCAGCAGGCAACGTGGACAATCCATCTACAATGAGCAGTTCTTC.

This clonotype showed up many times. The J gene is TRBJ2-3, the V gene TRBV6-2 or TRBV6-3, with 10 bases that match TRBD2. CDR3 size: 16 residues. V shed 0 bases, J shed 4 bases, and the junction held 4 bases outside the gene matches. The germline gives CDR1 MNHEY, CDR2 SVGEGT. The chain's CDR3 is CASSYSASGSSDTQYF. Written as DNA, the CDR3 is TGTGCCAGCAGTTACTCCGCTAGCGGGAGTTCAGATACGCAGTATTTT.

The table lists this clonotype with many counts. This chain uses TRBV5-8 with TRBJ2-3; 8 bases map to TRBD2. CDR1 and CDR2 (germline): SGHTS, YDEGEE. V lost 3 bases to trimming and J lost 6 bases; unmatched junction nucleotides: 9. The CDR3 consists of 15 residues. For the CDR3, the DNA is TGTGCCAGCAGCTCCCCCCAGCGGGGGCGGGATACGCAGTATTTT. Its protein product is CASSSPQRGRDTQYF.

This clonotype came up many times. The J gene is TRBJ2-1, the V gene TRBV7-2, with 7 bases that match TRBD1. The V gene's germline CDR1 is SGHTA and CDR2 FQGNSA. CDR3 length equals 17 residues. V lost 5 bases and J lost 5; bases outside the gene matches: 15. The CDR3 region has the DNA TGTGCCAGCAGCCCCCGCCCAAGGGGGCGAGGGAACAATGAGCAGTTCTTC. Amino acid sequence: CASSPRPRGRGNNEQFF.

In this sample, this clonotype turned up a few times. This chain joins TRBV27 and TRBJ1-5; 7 bases are shared with TRBD1. This CDR3 is built from 14 residues. In germline, CDR1 is MNHEY, CDR2 SMNVEV (reference sequence). V shed 7 bases and J 4 bases; nucleotides not matched to a gene: 7. The CDR3 coding sequence is TGTGCCAGCAATAGGGACAGTAGAAATCAGCCCCAGCATTTT. Translated: CASNRDSRNQPQHF.

This clonotype was counted ten times or more. The rearrangement uses TRBV20-1 and TRBJ1-2; the match to TRBD1 covers 7 bases. This CDR3 spans 18 amino acids. Trimming at V came to 0 bases and at J to 4 bases, leaving 17 bases not matched to a gene. Looked up from germline, CDR1 is DFQATT and CDR2 is SNEGSKA (reference sequence). CDR3 sequence (DNA): TGCAGTGCTAGAGATTTTGGGCAGGGGGAACTAACGCGCTATGGCTACACCTTC. Translated, it gives CSARDFGQGELTRYGYTF.

The table lists this clonotype with many counts. The gene calls are TRBV6-1 and TRBJ2-7, with a possible D match to TRBD2 (5 bases). The V end lost 6 bases, the J end lost 0 bases, and 12 bases lay between the germline ends. This CDR3 comprises 14 residues. CDR1 is MNHNS, CDR2 SASEGT, per germline. CDR3 residues: CASRRAILSYEQYF. DNA of the CDR3: TGTGCCAGCAGGAGGGCTATACTCTCCTACGAGCAGTACTTC.

The chain has TRBV4-2 and TRBJ2-2, with D unclear. V was trimmed by 3 bases and J by 7 bases, leaving 15 bases between them. The CDR3 is 15 residues long. The germline gives CDR1 LGHNA, CDR2 YNFKEQ. The CDR3 DNA follows: TGTGCCAGCAGCCAGGACGTAACCACCTTCGGGGAGCTGTTTTTT. It yields the protein CASSQDVTTFGELFF.

This clonotype has ten or more counts. The V call is TRBV5-8, the J call TRBJ1-1; 8 bases match TRBD1. Germline loops: CDR1 SGHTS, CDR2 YDEGEE. The CDR3 loop spans 21 amino acids. V lost 2 bases, J lost 6 bases, and 27 bases stayed unmatched. This CDR3 is CASSFRRGRAQGAHYGPEAFF. The CDR3 region has the DNA TGTGCCAGCAGCTTTCGCCGGGGTCGGGCTCAGGGGGCCCATTACGGGCCTGAAGCTTTCTTT.

This clonotype has at least ten counts. This sequence joins TRBV20-1 and TRBJ2-5; D is uncertain. This CDR3 has 14 residues. Germline V gene lookup returns CDR1 DFQATT and CDR2 SNEGSKA (reference sequence). Trimming pared 6 bases from V and 1 base from J, leaving 15 bases between. The CDR3 DNA sequence: TGCAGTGCGTATGGAGACACAGCCCAAGAGACCCAGTACTTC. As protein: CSAYGDTAQETQYF.

This clonotype was detected many times. This rearrangement joins TRBV6-1 to TRBJ2-7; D is perhaps TRBD1 (5 bases). This CDR3 is built from 12 residues. Germline assignment: CDR1 MNHNS and CDR2 SASEGT. V was clipped by 4 bases and J by 4 bases, with 8 bases between them. The CDR3 coding sequence is TGTGCCAGCAGTGCTCGACAGTACGAGCAGTACTTC. Translating gives CASSARQYEQYF.

At least ten counts were recorded for this clonotype. This sequence joins TRBV20-1 and TRBJ2-1, with 13 bases matching TRBD2. Germline-derived CDR1 and CDR2 are DFQATT and SNEGSKA (reference sequence). The CDR3 extends over 19 amino acids. V gave up 6 bases and J gave up 0 bases; unmatched junction bases: 14. The CDR3 DNA is TGCAGTGCCCATTTGACTAGCGGGAGGAGGATGAGCTCCTACAATGAGCAGTTCTTC. This translates into CSAHLTSGRRMSSYNEQFF.

The chain is built from TRBV6-9 and TRBJ2-2; the D gene is possibly TRBD2 (6 bases). V shed 4 bases and J shed 6 bases, with 9 bases lying between them. The CDR3 extends over 13 amino acids. In germline, CDR1 is MNHGY, CDR2 SVAAGI. The CDR3 DNA sequence: TGTGCCAGCAGTTCTAGCGTAGCCGGGGAGCTGTTTTTT. This gives the protein CASSSSVAGELFF.

This clonotype was found a few times. The chain couples TRBV3-1 to TRBJ2-7, with no clear D. This CDR3 comprises 12 residues. Germline lookup yields CDR1 LGHDT and CDR2 YNNKEL (reference sequence). V lost 1 base and J 6 bases, leaving 7 bases between the germline ends. Here the CDR3 DNA reads TGTGCCAGCAGCCAAGGACGACTCGAGCAGTACTTC. This gives the protein CASSQGRLEQYF.

The rearrangement links TRBV30 to TRBJ1-1; D gene unclear. Trimming removed 2 bases from V and 1 base from J, with 17 bases in between. The germline CDR1 and CDR2 sequences are GTSNPN and SVGIG (reference sequence). The CDR3 length is 16 residues. DNA of the CDR3: TGTGCCTGGAGTCAGGACTGGGTTCGGGCGAACACTGAAGCTTTCTTT. It encodes CAWSQDWVRANTEAFF. Full variable domain (outside the CDR3, taken from reference TRBV30 and TRBJ1-1): SQTIHQWPATLVQPVGSPLSLECTVEGTSNPNLYWYRQAAGRGLQLLFYSVGIGQISSEVPQNLSASRPQDRQFILSSKKLLLSDSGFYLCAWSQDWVRANTEAFFGQGTRLTVV.

This clonotype has only a few counts. One junction end disagrees with the germline gene, perhaps due to a read error. The V and J genes are TRBV6-1 and TRBJ2-5; the match to TRBD2 covers 8 bases. CDR1 and CDR2 (germline): MNHNS, SASEGT. The CDR3 length is 15 residues. In DNA, the CDR3 is TGTGCCGGCAGTGAAGCGAACACGGGAGGGGTGACCCAGTACTTC. Protein: CAGSEANTGGVTQYF.

This clonotype was observed at least ten times. The chain links TRBV7-3 to TRBJ2-1, with D hard to call. The CDR3 contains 14 residues. Trimming stripped 2 bases from V and 4 bases from J, with 9 bases between. Germline V gene sequence: CDR1 SGHTA, CDR2 FQGTGA. The CDR3 DNA is TGTGCCAGCAGCTTAGGCGCAGCTTACAATGAGCAGTTCTTC. Protein sequence: CASSLGAAYNEQFF.

This clonotype came up a few times. This chain connects TRBV5-4 to TRBJ1-1, with D perhaps matching TRBD1 (5 bases). The CDR3 has 13 residues. Germline CDR1 is SGHNT and CDR2 is YYREEE (reference sequence). V lost 4 bases and J lost 6, with 13 bases in between. The CDR3 region is CASSNDRGAEAFF. The CDR3 DNA is TGTGCCAGCAGCAATGACCGGGGGGCTGAAGCTTTCTTT.

The rearrangement joins TRBV11-2 to TRBJ2-7, with D unresolved. The V gene's germline CDR1 is SGHAT and CDR2 FQNNGV. The CDR3 extends over 14 amino acids. V shed 1 base and J shed 3 bases, with 10 bases lying between them. The CDR3 spells CASSLGGPFYEQYF. The CDR3 region has the DNA TGTGCCAGCAGCTTAGGGGGTCCGTTCTACGAGCAGTACTTC.

As for this clonotype: This may be a read error: a much more frequent sequence differs by one nucleotide. The rearrangement joins TRBV27 to TRBJ1-5; D remains unclear. The germline gives CDR1 MNHEY, CDR2 SMNVEV (reference sequence). The CDR3 consists of 15 residues. This chain's CDR3 is CASRLVRGSTQPQHF. DNA for the CDR3: TGTGCCAGCCGCCTTGTACGAGGGAGCACTCAGCCCCAGCATTTT.

This chain joins TRBV6-1 and TRBJ1-2; the D gene is possibly TRBD1 (6 bases). This CDR3 contains 17 residues. Germline V gene lookup returns CDR1 MNHNS and CDR2 SASEGT. The germline V and J ends were trimmed by 6 bases and 4 bases, with 24 bases remaining between them. The CDR3 here is CASRSPTRGAPPYGYTF. CDR3 coding DNA: TGTGCCAGCAGATCCCCCACCCGGGGGGCTCCCCCCTATGGCTACACCTTC.

The chain combines TRBV20-1 with TRBJ2-7, with TRBD1 as a possible D gene (6 bases). The V end lost 3 bases, the J end lost 7 bases, and 16 bases lay between the germline ends. Germline V CDR1 and CDR2: DFQATT, SNEGSKA (reference sequence). This CDR3 has 13 amino acids. In nucleotides, the CDR3 is TGCAGTGCTAGTCTCCCAGGGGCACGAGAGCAGTACTTC. This sequence encodes CSASLPGAREQYF.